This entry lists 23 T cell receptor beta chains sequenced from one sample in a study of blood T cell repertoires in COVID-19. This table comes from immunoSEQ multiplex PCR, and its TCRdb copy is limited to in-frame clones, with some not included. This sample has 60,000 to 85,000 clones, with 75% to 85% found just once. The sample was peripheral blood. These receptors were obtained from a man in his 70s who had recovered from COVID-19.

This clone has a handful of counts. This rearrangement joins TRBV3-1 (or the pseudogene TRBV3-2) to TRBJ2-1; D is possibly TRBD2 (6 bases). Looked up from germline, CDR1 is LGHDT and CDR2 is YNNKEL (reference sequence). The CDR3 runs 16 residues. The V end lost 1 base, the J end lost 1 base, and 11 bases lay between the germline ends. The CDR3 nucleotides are TGTGCCAGCAGCCAAGCGAGCGGGCCTTCCTACAATGAGCAGTTCTTC. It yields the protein CASSQASGPSYNEQFF.

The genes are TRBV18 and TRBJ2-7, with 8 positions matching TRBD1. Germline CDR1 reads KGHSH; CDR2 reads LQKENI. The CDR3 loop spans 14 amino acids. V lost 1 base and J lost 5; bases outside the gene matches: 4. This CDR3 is CASSPRTGSDEQYF. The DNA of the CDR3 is TGTGCCAGCTCACCACGGACAGGGAGTGACGAGCAGTACTTC.

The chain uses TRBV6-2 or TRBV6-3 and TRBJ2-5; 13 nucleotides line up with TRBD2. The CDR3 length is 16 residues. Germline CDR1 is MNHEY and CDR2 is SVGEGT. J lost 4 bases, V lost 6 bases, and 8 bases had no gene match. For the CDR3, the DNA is TGTGCCAGCAGCTTAACTAGCGGGGGGGGTAGAGAGACCCAGTACTTC. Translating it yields CASSLTSGGGRETQYF.

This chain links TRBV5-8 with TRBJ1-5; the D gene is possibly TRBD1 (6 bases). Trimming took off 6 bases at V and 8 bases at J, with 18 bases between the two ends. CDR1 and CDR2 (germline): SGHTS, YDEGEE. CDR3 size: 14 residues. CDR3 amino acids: CASNLGARNKPQHF. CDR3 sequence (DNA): TGTGCCAGCAACCTGGGGGCTAGGAACAAGCCCCAGCATTTT.

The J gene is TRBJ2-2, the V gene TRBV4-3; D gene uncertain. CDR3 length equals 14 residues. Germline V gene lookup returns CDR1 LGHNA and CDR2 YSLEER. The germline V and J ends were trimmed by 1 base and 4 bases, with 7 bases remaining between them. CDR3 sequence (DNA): TGCGCCAGCAGCCAAGTTAGTACCACCGGGGAGCTGTTTTTT. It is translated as CASSQVSTTGELFF.

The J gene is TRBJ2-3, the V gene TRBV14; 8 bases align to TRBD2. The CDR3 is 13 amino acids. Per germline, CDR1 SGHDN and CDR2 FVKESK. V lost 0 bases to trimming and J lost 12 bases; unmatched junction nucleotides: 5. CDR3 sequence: CASSQEGTRSQYF. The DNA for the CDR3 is TGTGCCAGCAGCCAAGAGGGGACTAGAAGTCAGTATTTT.

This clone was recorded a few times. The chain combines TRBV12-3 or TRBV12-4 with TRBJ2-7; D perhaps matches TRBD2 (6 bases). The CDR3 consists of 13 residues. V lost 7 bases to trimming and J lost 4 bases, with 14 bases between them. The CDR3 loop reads CASTTRRAYEQYF. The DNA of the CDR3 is TGTGCCAGCACTACGCGGAGGGCATACGAGCAGTACTTC.

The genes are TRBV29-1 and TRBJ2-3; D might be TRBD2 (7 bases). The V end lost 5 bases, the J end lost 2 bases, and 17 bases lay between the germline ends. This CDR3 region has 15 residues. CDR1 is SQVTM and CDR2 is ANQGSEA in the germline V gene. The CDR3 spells CSVQSGDISTDTQYF. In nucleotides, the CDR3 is TGCAGCGTTCAGAGCGGGGACATATCCACAGATACGCAGTATTTT.

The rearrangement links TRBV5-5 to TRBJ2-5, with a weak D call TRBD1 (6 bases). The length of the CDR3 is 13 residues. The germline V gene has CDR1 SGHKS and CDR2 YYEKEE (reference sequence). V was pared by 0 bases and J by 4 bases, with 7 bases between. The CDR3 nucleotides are TGTGCCAGCAGCTTGGTGGGGGCAGAGACCCAGTACTTC. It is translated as CASSLVGAETQYF.

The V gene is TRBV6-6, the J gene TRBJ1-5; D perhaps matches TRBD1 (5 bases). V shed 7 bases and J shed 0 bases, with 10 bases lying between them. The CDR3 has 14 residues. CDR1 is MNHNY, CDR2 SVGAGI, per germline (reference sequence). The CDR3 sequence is CASIAGPSNQPQHF. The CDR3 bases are TGTGCCAGCATCGCGGGGCCTAGCAATCAGCCCCAGCATTTT.

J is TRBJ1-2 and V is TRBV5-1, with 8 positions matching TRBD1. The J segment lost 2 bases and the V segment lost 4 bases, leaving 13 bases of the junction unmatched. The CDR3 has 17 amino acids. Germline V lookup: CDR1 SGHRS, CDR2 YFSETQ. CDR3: CASSGGDRISVNYGYTF. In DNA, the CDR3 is TGCGCCAGCAGCGGGGGGGACAGGATTTCCGTAAACTATGGCTACACCTTC.

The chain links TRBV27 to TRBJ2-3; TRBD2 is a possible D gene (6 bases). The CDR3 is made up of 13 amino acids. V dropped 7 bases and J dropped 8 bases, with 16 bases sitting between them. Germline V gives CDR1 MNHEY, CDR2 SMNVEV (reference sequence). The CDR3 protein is CASTTTAGFTQYF. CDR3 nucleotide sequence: TGTGCCAGCACGACCACGGCGGGGTTTACGCAGTATTTT.

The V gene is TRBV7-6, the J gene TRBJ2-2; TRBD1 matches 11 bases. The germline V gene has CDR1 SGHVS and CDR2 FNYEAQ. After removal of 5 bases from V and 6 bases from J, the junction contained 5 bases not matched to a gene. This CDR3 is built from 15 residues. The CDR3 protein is CASSQGQGVPGELFF. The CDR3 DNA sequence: TGTGCCAGCAGCCAGGGACAGGGGGTCCCCGGGGAGCTGTTTTTT.

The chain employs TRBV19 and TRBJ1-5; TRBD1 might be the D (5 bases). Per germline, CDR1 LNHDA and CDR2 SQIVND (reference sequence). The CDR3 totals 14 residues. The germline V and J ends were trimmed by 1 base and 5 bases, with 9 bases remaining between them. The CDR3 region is CASSIGRDHQPQHF. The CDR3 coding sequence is TGTGCCAGTAGTATAGGCAGGGATCATCAGCCCCAGCATTTT. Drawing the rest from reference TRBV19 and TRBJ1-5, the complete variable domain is DGGITQSPKYLFRKEGQNVTLSCEQNLNHDAMYWYRQDPGQGLRLIYYSQIVNDFQKGDIAEGYSVSREKKESFPLTVTSAQKNPTAFYLCASSIGRDHQPQHFGDGTRLSIL.

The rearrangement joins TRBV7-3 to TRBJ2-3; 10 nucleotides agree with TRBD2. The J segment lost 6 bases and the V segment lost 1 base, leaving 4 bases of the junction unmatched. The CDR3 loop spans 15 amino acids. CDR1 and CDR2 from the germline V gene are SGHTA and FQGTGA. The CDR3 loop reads CASSLNSGGADTQYF. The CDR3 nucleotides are TGTGCCAGCAGCTTAAACAGCGGGGGGGCCGATACGCAGTATTTT.

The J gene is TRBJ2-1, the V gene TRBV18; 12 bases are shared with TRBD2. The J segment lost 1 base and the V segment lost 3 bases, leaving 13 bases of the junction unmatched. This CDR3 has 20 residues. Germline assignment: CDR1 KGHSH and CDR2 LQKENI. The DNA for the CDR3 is TGTGCCAGCTCACCGACTAGGACTAGCGGGATGTTAGGGTCCTACAATGAGCAGTTCTTC. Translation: CASSPTRTSGMLGSYNEQFF. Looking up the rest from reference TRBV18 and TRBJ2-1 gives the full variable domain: NAGVMQNPRHLVRRRGQEARLRCSPMKGHSHVYWYRQLPEEGLKFMVYLQKENIIDESGMPKERFSAEFPKEGPSILRIQQVVRGDSAAYFCASSPTRTSGMLGSYNEQFFGPGTRLTVL.

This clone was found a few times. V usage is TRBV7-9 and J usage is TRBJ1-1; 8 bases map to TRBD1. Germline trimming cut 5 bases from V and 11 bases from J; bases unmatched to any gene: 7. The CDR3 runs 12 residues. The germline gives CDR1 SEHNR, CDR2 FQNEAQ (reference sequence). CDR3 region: CASSRTGFDAFF. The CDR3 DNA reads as TGTGCCAGCAGCCGGACAGGGTTTGACGCTTTCTTT.

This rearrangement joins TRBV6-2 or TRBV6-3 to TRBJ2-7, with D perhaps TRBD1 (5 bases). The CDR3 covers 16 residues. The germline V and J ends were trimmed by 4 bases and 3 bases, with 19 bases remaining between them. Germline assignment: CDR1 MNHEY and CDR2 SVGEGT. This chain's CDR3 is CASSSGLWTGYYEQYF. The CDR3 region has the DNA TGTGCCAGCAGTTCAGGGCTTTGGACGGGCTACTACGAGCAGTACTTC.

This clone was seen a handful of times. CDR3 protein: CASSQRLAGGSSIFGANVLTF. CDR3 nucleotide sequence: TGTGCCAGCAGTCAACGACTAGCGGGAGGATCATCTATCTTCGGGGCCAACGTCCTGACTTTC. This chain joins TRBV27 and TRBJ2-6, with TRBD2 matching 13 bases. The germline gives CDR1 MNHEY, CDR2 SMNVEV (reference sequence). This CDR3 is 21 amino acids long. Germline trimming cut 5 bases from V and 4 bases from J; bases unmatched to any gene: 17.

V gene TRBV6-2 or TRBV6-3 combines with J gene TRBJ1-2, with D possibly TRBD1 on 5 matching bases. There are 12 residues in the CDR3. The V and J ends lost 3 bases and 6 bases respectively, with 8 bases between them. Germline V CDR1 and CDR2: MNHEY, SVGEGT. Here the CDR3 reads CASSYEGDGYTF. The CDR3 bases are TGTGCCAGCAGTTATGAAGGGGATGGCTACACCTTC.

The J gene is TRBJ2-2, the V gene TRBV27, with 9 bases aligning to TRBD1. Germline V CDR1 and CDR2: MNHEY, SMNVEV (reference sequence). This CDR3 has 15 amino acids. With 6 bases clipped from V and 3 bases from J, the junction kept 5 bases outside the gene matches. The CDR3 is CASRTGGRDTGELFF. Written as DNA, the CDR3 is TGTGCCAGCAGAACAGGGGGCCGAGACACCGGGGAGCTGTTTTTT.

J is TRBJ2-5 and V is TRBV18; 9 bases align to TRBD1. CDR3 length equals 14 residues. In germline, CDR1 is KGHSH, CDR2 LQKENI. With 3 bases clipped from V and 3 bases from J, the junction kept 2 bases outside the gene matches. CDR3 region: CASSPTGGKETQYF. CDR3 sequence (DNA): TGTGCCAGCTCACCTACAGGGGGCAAAGAGACCCAGTACTTC.

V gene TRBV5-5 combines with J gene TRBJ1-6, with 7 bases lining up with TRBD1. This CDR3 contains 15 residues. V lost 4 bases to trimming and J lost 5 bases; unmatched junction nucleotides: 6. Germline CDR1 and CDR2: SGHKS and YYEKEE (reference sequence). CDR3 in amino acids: CASSTTGQNNSPLHF. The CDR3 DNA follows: TGTGCCAGCAGCACCACGGGACAGAATAATTCACCCCTCCACTTT. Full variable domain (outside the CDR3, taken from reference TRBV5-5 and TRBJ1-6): DAGVTQSPTHLIKTRGQQVTLRCSPISGHKSVSWYQQVLGQGPQFIFQYYEKEERGRGNFPDRFSARQFPNYSSELNVNALLLGDSALYLCASSTTGQNNSPLHFGNGTRLTVT.